This T cell receptor beta chain stems from a study of cytomegalovirus exposure and HLA in healthy donors. Turning to the study itself: Unique TCRs numbering around 85 million, obtained from HLA-typed donors, made up an early data release.

PCR amplification relied on 60 Vbeta primers (plus 13 Jbeta primers). The repertoire was sequenced with immunoSEQ multiplex PCR; TCRdb's copy has only in-frame clones and lacks some. Among roughly 170,000 clones, roughly 84% were seen once, and the ten largest hold around 1.2%. Note on this clone: The antigen is unknown.

Trimming took 2 bases from V and 3 from J; bases not matched to a gene: 4. The germline CDR1 and CDR2 sequences are MGHDK and SYGVNS. The CDR3 covers 16 residues. The study's findings and limits: When presence/absence was analysed, sequencing depth was taken to be roughly uniform across donors. The likely explanation for a cluster of highly shared sequence variants was sequencing artifact.

The chain is built from TRBV25-1 and TRBJ2-5; TRBD2 aligns across 12 bases. Sequenced sample: PBMCs. This sequence was found in a girl aged 2 to 9 in good health and CMV-seropositive. This CDR3 is CASSEGTSGRKETQYF. The CDR3 nucleotides read TGTGCCAGCAGTGAAGGTACTAGCGGGAGGAAAGAGACCCAGTACTTC.